The present entry profiles one T cell receptor beta chain with its context. This clonotype was counted between two and nine times. Its recognized antigen is unknown. Per-base quality was not reported, and no clone a single base away is much larger than it. The sample belongs to a study of blood T cells in healthy people across ages (dated by TCRdb to the mid-2010s). For the wider study: In model experiments, template switching captured roughly one uniquely barcoded TCR beta cDNA molecule for every two T cells. The study measured age-related changes in TCR beta repertoire diversity using deep sequencing normalized with unique cDNA molecular identifiers. Donors were grouped into four age groups: young (average roughly 17 years), middle-aged (39), aged (around 62) and long-lived (approximately 75). Donors of different ages were randomly distributed across sequencing lanes to avoid experimental bias. Using the same blood draw, the study looked at two additional independent replicas of 1 million unique cDNA reads for two donors, one aged 18 to 30 and the other aged 80 or older.

The paper's findings and limits, for the study overall: Estimates of total diversity based on one million sequenced T cells were considered lower bounds and underestimates. Bulk unsorted PBMC profiling prevented conclusive comparison of naive and antigen-experienced compartments. As age increased, observed TCR beta diversity per million T cells dropped in a roughly linear way, and a significant reduction was already evident by age about 40. Because the CMV infection status of the donors was unknown, age-related changes in expanded clonotypes may potentially have been confounded. There was a strong correlation between observed TCR beta diversity and the percentage of naive T cells measured by flow cytometry. Compared with the aged group, more naive CD4+ T cells, fewer expanded clones and increased TCR diversity were shown by the long-lived group, suggesting age selection.

CDR1 and CDR2, per the germline V gene, are KGHSH and LQKENI. V is clipped by 3 bases and J by 8 bases, and the sequence between their germline boundaries is 14 bases long. From the cysteine through the phenylalanine, the CDR3 covers 15 amino acids. The CDR3 DNA has 45 bases and is translated from base 1. Library creation used 5' RACE. Sequencing took place on an Illumina HiSeq 2500. The second PCR ran for roughly 6 to 11 cycles and used a J-beta primer mix along with a sample-barcoded 5' primer. Each TCR beta cDNA molecule received a unique molecular identifier from a template-switch 5' adaptor carrying 12 random nucleotides. Each sample yielded at least 2.5 million CDR3-containing paired-end reads. The Mint cDNA synthesis kit, primed by a TRBC-specific oligonucleotide, was used to synthesize first-strand cDNA from all RNA. All cDNA was treated with uracil-DNA glycosylase and then went through a first 18-cycle PCR with the universal primers M1SS and BC2_uni_R. The study's own analysis went as follows. Each sample was normalized by randomly selecting 1 million high-quality reads, each carrying a distinct molecular identifier. Reads sharing molecular identifiers were discarded rather than binned into consensus sequences. CDR3 identification, clonotype clustering and error correction used MiTCR with a Q25 quality threshold and the strictest error-elimination algorithm. A nonparametric unseen species model using Euler transformation provided a lower-bound estimate of total TCR beta diversity. TCRdb reran the public reads through fastp at Q25 and MiXCR, keeping productive beta chains. Rows with a matching CDR3 protein are joined into one entry that keeps the most common DNA and genes. The V and J calls follow TCRdb's processing rather than the paper's. The table for this sample lists over 600,000 distinct CDR3 sequences; 46% of them were counted only once. 15% to 20% of the sample belongs to the ten largest clones.

Systemically healthy Caucasian individuals from Russia, about 38 in total and aged about 6 to 90 years, were included as donors. Each donor gave roughly 9 milliliters of peripheral blood, drawn into EDTA-treated Vacutainer tubes. Ficoll-Paque density-gradient centrifugation was used to isolate PBMCs, with at least 6 million obtained per sample. Trizol reagent was used to extract total RNA from the PBMCs, yielding at least 5 micrograms per sample. Naive CD45RAhigh/CD27high T cell percentages were measured by flow cytometry on a PBMC aliquot from every donor. The sequence derives from a man older than 75 in good health. The sequenced sample consisted of blood. This sequence uses TRBV18 and TRBJ2-6, with the D gene uncertain. The CDR3 region reads CASSPNSPTTNVLTF. The DNA sequence is TGTGCCAGCTCACCTAATAGCCCCACCACCAACGTCCTGACTTTC. Reference TRBV18 and TRBJ2-6 genes cover what lies past the CDR3, so the full variable domain is NAGVMQNPRHLVRRRGQEARLRCSPMKGHSHVYWYRQLPEEGLKFMVYLQKENIIDESGMPKERFSAEFPKEGPSILRIQQVVRGDSAAYFCASSPNSPTTNVLTFGAGSRLTVL.